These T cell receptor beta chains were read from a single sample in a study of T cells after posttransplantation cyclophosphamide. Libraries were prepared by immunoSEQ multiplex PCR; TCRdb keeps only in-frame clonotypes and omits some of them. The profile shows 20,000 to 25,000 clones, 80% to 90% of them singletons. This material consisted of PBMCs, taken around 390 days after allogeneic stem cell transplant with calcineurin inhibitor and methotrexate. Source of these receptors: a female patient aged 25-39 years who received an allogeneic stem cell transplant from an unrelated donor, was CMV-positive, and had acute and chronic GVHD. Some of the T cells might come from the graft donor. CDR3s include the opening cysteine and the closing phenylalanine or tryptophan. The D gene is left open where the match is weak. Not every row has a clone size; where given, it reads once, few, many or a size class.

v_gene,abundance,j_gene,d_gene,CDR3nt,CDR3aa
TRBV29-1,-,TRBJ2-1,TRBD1,TGCAGCGTGGTCGGGACAGGGGTCGAGGAGCAGTTCTTC,CSVVGTGVEEQFF
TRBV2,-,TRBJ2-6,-,TGTGCCAGCAGTGAACTTGGGGCCAACGTCCTGACTTTC,CASSELGANVLTF
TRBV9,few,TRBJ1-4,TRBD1,TGTGCCAGCAGCCCCGGGACAGGCTCCGAAAAACTGTTTTTT,CASSPGTGSEKLFF
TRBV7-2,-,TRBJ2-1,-,TGTGCCAGCAGCTTACTCTATGAGCAGTTCTTC,CASSLLYEQFF
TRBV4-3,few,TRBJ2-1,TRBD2,TGCGCCAGCAGCCAAGAACGGGAGGCTTACAATGAGCAGTTCTTC,CASSQEREAYNEQFF
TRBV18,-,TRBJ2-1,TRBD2,TGTGCCAGCTCACCACCGCTACTAGCGGGAGGGTTCAATGAGCAGTTCTTC,CASSPPLLAGGFNEQFF
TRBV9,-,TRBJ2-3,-,TGTGCCAGCAGCGTAAAGTCCACTAGCCCAGATACGCAGTATTTT,CASSVKSTSPDTQYF
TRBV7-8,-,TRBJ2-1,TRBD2,TGTGCCAGCAGCTCCTCGTGGAGCGGGGGGGTGGGGGAGCAGTTCTTC,CASSSSWSGGVGEQFF
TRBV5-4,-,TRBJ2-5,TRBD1,TGTGCCAGCAGCCAAAATTACAGGGGGCGAGGGGGAAAAGAGACCCAGTACTTC,CASSQNYRGRGGKETQYF
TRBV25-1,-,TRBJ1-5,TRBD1,TGTGCCAGCAGTGAAAAGGACAGGGGGCCCAATCAGCCCCAGCATTTT,CASSEKDRGPNQPQHF
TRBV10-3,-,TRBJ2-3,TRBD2,TGTGCCATCAGTAAGAATGCACTAGCGGGAGGGCCAGATACGCAGTATTTT,CAISKNALAGGPDTQYF
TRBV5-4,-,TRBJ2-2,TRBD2,TGTGCCAGCAGCTTGCCGGTCGGGAGGGGCACCGGGGAGCTGTTTTTT,CASSLPVGRGTGELFF
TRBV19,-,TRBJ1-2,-,TGTGCCAGTAGTATCTCCGCAGGGCCTAGTGGCTACACCTTC,CASSISAGPSGYTF
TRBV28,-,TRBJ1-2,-,TGTGCCAGCAGTTATTCAGGGGACTATGGCTACACCTTC,CASSYSGDYGYTF
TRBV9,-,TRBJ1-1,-,TGTGCCAGCAGCGCAGATTCGAACACTGAAGCTTTCTTT,CASSADSNTEAFF
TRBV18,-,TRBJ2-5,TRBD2,TGTGCCAGCTCACCCGCTAGCGGTGAGACCCAGTACTTC,CASSPASGETQYF
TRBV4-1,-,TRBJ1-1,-,TGCGCCAGCAGCCAAGCCCCTTACACTGAAGCTTTCTTT,CASSQAPYTEAFF
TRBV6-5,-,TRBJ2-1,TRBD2,TGTGCCAGCAGTTACGGTCGGGAGGTCGACAATGAGCAGTTCTTC,CASSYGREVDNEQFF
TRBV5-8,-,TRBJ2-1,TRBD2,TGTGCCAGCAGCCGGGGGGTCTCGAGCTCCTACAATGAGCAGTTCTTC,CASSRGVSSSYNEQFF
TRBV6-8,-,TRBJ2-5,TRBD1,TGTGCCAGCAGTTGGGACAGGGAGACCCAGTACTTC,CASSWDRETQYF
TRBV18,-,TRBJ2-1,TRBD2,TGTGCCAGCTCACCACCGGCTAGCGGGGGCAATGAGCAGTTCTTC,CASSPPASGGNEQFF
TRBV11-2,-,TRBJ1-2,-,TGTGCCAGCAGCCTGTCGACTCTCTATGGCTACACCTTC,CASSLSTLYGYTF
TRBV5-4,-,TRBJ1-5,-,TGTGCCAGCAGCTTGGACGGCGGTCCTCAGCCCCAGCATTTT,CASSLDGGPQPQHF
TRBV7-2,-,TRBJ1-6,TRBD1,TGTGCCAGCAGCTTCCGACCGACAGGGGCAAGTTCACCCCTCCACTTT,CASSFRPTGASSPLHF
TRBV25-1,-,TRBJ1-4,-,TGTGCCAGCAGTATTTTCCAGTCTAATGAAAAACTGTTTTTT,CASSIFQSNEKLFF
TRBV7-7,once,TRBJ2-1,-,TGTGCTAGCAGCCCACTAGCAGATGAGCAGTTCTTC,CASSPLADEQFF